This entry lists 29 T cell receptor beta chains sequenced from one sample in a study of blood T cell repertoires in COVID-19. Produced via immunoSEQ multiplex PCR; TCRdb's table is partial and in-frame only. The sample has approximately 440,000 clones, about nine tenths seen once. Sequenced input: PBMCs or T cells enriched from blood (not recorded which). The receptors derive from a woman between 18 and 29 years old who had recovered from COVID-19.

The chain joins TRBV5-5 to TRBJ2-1; 7 bases map to TRBD1. The CDR3 covers 13 residues. Trimming took 1 base from V and 7 from J; bases not matched to a gene: 2. Germline CDR1 reads SGHKS; CDR2 reads YYEKEE (reference sequence). CDR3: CASSLIQGNEQFF. CDR3 bases: TGTGCCAGCAGCTTGATACAGGGGAATGAGCAGTTCTTC.

V is TRBV7-8 and J is TRBJ1-5; D may be TRBD1 (5 bases). Germline CDR1 SGHVS, CDR2 FQNEAQ. The germline V and J ends were trimmed by 5 bases and 4 bases, with 9 bases remaining between them. The length of the CDR3 is 13 residues. CDR3 sequence (DNA): TGTGCCAGCAGCCTCCAGGGAAATCAGCCCCAGCATTTT. It encodes CASSLQGNQPQHF.

The table lists this clone with a few counts. The rearrangement uses TRBV5-5 and TRBJ1-2; possible D gene TRBD1, 5 bases. CDR1 is SGHKS and CDR2 is YYEKEE in the germline V gene (reference sequence). This CDR3 is built from 13 residues. The V gene lost 1 base and the J gene lost 5 bases, with 9 bases spanning the gap. The CDR3 spells CASSLKGTYGYTF. The CDR3 nucleotides are TGTGCCAGCAGCTTGAAGGGGACTTATGGCTACACCTTC.

The gene calls are TRBV28 and TRBJ2-1, with TRBD1 identical over 7 bases. The CDR3 sequence is 15 residues long. From germline, CDR1 is MDHEN and CDR2 SYDVKM. With V trimmed by 8 bases and J by 6 bases, 13 bases remained unmatched. CDR3 region: CASFDRDSRSNEQFF. As DNA, the CDR3 is TGTGCCAGCTTCGACAGGGACAGCAGATCCAATGAGCAGTTCTTC.

The chain links TRBV6-5 to TRBJ2-2; D is uncertain. The CDR3 sequence is 15 residues long. Germline V gives CDR1 MNHEY, CDR2 SVGAGI. Trimming took 0 bases from V and 3 from J, leaving 8 bases between them. The DNA for the CDR3 is TGTGCCAGCAGTTACTCGGGCATAGACACCGGGGAGCTGTTTTTT. Its protein is CASSYSGIDTGELFF.

This clone was observed a single time. This chain's CDR3 is CASSVGQPYNEQFF. CDR3 in DNA: TGTGCCAGCAGCGTCGGACAGCCATACAATGAGCAGTTCTTC. The V gene is TRBV27, the J gene TRBJ2-1, with a tentative D call TRBD1 (6 bases). CDR3 size: 14 residues. Per germline, CDR1 MNHEY and CDR2 SMNVEV (reference sequence). Trimming removed 6 bases at V and 4 bases at J, with 13 bases between.

The chain employs TRBV18 and TRBJ2-1; D might be TRBD2 (6 bases). This CDR3 spans 13 amino acids. V was trimmed by 4 bases and J by 5 bases, leaving 9 bases between them. The germline V gene has CDR1 KGHSH and CDR2 LQKENI. CDR3 residues: CASSRSGDNEQFF. The CDR3 nucleotides are TGTGCCAGCTCACGATCGGGGGACAATGAGCAGTTCTTC.

The CDR3 DNA reads as TGTGCCAGCAGCTTAGACAGAAAAGAGACCCAGTACTTC. It is translated as CASSLDRKETQYF. The chain joins TRBV7-3 to TRBJ2-5; a possible D gene is TRBD1 (5 bases). V lost 2 bases to trimming and J lost 3 bases, with 7 bases between them. The germline V gene has CDR1 SGHTA and CDR2 FQGTGA. This CDR3 contains 13 residues.

The sample holds one count of this clone. The gene calls are TRBV19 and TRBJ1-5, with D possibly matching TRBD1 (6 bases). Germline V CDR1 and CDR2: LNHDA, SQIVND (reference sequence). The CDR3 contains 14 residues. Trimming left V 7 bases short and J 2 bases short, with 12 bases between. The CDR3 sequence is CASIGAGGNQPQHF. The CDR3 DNA sequence: TGTGCCAGTATAGGGGCAGGGGGCAATCAGCCCCAGCATTTT. Variable domain in full (rest from reference TRBV19 and TRBJ1-5): DGGITQSPKYLFRKEGQNVTLSCEQNLNHDAMYWYRQDPGQGLRLIYYSQIVNDFQKGDIAEGYSVSREKKESFPLTVTSAQKNPTAFYLCASIGAGGNQPQHFGDGTRLSIL.

The rearrangement links TRBV29-1 to TRBJ1-3; 8 nucleotides agree with TRBD1. Germline CDR1 reads SQVTM; CDR2 reads ANQGSEA. The trim removed 0 bases at V and 4 bases at J, leaving 23 bases unmatched. CDR3 size: 21 residues. The CDR3 protein is CSVEDLGGRDGQGSTGNTIYF. As DNA, the CDR3 is TGCAGCGTTGAAGACCTGGGGGGGCGCGACGGACAGGGAAGTACAGGAAACACCATATATTTT.

The CDR3 reads CASSEVVTSGTDTQYF. Written as DNA, the CDR3 is TGTGCCAGCAGTGAAGTTGTGACTAGCGGCACAGATACGCAGTATTTT. The rearrangement uses TRBV2 and TRBJ2-3; 8 nucleotides agree with TRBD2. This CDR3 is 16 amino acids long. Looked up from germline, CDR1 is SNHLY and CDR2 is FYNNEI. The ends lost 1 base at V and 1 base at J; junction bases unmatched: 4. The variable domain in full, completed from reference TRBV2 and TRBJ2-3, reads EPEVTQTPSHQVTQMGQEVILRCVPISNHLYFYWYRQILGQKVEFLVSFYNNEISEKSEIFDDQFSVERPDGSNFTLKIRSTKLEDSAMYFCASSEVVTSGTDTQYFGPGTRLTVL.

The chain combines TRBV23-1 with TRBJ1-6; no clear D. TRBV23-1 falls under the ORF class, with uncertain function. Trimming removed 1 base from V and 7 bases from J, with 17 bases in between. This CDR3 has 17 residues. The CDR3 loop is CASSQFSLAGNNSPLHF. The CDR3 nucleotides are TGCGCCAGCAGTCAATTCTCTCTAGCGGGCAACAATTCACCCCTCCACTTT.

The genes are TRBV2 and TRBJ1-3; D is unclear. Germline-derived CDR1 and CDR2 are SNHLY and FYNNEI. V was cut by 6 bases and J by 0 bases, with 12 bases left in between. The length of the CDR3 is 15 residues. CDR3 protein: CASSPGSHSGNTIYF. CDR3 coding DNA: TGTGCCAGCAGCCCCGGGTCCCACTCTGGAAACACCATATATTTT.

This clone has just a few counts. This rearrangement joins TRBV3-1 (or the pseudogene TRBV3-2) to TRBJ2-7, with 8 bases matching TRBD1. This CDR3 has 14 amino acids. The germline V gene encodes CDR1 LGHDT and CDR2 YNNKEL (reference sequence). Trimming at V came to 5 bases and at J to 7 bases, leaving 10 bases not matched to a gene. The CDR3, as DNA: TGTGCCAGCAGCGGATCAGGGGGCTTAAGGGAGCAGTACTTC. Residues: CASSGSGGLREQYF.

J is TRBJ1-1 and V is TRBV7-2; D uncertain. Germline CDR1 SGHTA, CDR2 FQGNSA. The V end lost 3 bases, the J end lost 1 base, and 6 bases lay between the germline ends. This CDR3 is 13 amino acids long. The CDR3 loop is CASSFIRNTEAFF. The DNA of the CDR3 is TGTGCCAGCAGCTTTATTAGGAACACTGAAGCTTTCTTT.

The chain couples TRBV2 to TRBJ2-3, with TRBD1 matching over 7 bases. V trimming: 8 bases; J trimming: 2 bases; junction bases outside the gene matches: 10. CDR3 length equals 15 residues. Germline assignment: CDR1 SNHLY and CDR2 FYNNEI. The CDR3 protein is CASLKSDRATDTQYF. The CDR3 DNA is TGTGCCAGCCTGAAATCCGACAGGGCCACAGATACGCAGTATTTT.

The CDR3 DNA sequence: TGCGCCAGCAGTGGACAGGGGGCCGACGGGGAGCTGTTTTTT. Protein product: CASSGQGADGELFF. The V call is TRBV10-2, the J call TRBJ2-2; 10 bases line up with TRBD1. Per the germline V gene, CDR1 is WSHSY and CDR2 is SAAADI. With V trimmed by 4 bases and J by 7 bases, 3 bases remained unmatched. The CDR3 totals 14 residues.

The chain links TRBV3-1 (or the pseudogene TRBV3-2) to TRBJ2-5, with 9 positions matching TRBD2. The CDR3 has 14 amino acids. Germline trimming cut 3 bases from V and 6 bases from J; bases unmatched to any gene: 5. The germline CDR1 and CDR2 sequences are LGHDT and YNNKEL (reference sequence). The CDR3 DNA reads as TGTGCCAGCAGCCAGCCTAGCGGGGTGAAGACCCAGTACTTC. Residues: CASSQPSGVKTQYF.

The CDR3 DNA reads TGCGCCAGCAGGACAGGGGACGGAAGGTACGAGCAGTACTTC. This translates into CASRTGDGRYEQYF. The chain joins TRBV5-1 to TRBJ2-7; 8 bases map to TRBD1. The CDR3 contains 14 residues. The ends lost 5 bases at V and 4 bases at J; junction bases unmatched: 8. CDR1 is SGHRS and CDR2 is YFSETQ in the germline V gene. Full variable domain (rest looked up from reference TRBV5-1 and TRBJ2-7): KAGVTQTPRYLIKTRGQQVTLSCSPISGHRSVSWYQQTPGQGLQFLFEYFSETQRNKGNFPGRFSGRQFSNSRSEMNVSTLELGDSALYLCASRTGDGRYEQYFGPGTRLTVT.

The CDR3, as DNA: TGTGCCAGCAGCTTTCGTGCTGAAGCTTTCTTT. This sequence encodes CASSFRAEAFF. J is TRBJ1-1 and V is TRBV11-2; unclear D gene. Trimming removed 3 bases from V and 6 bases from J, with 5 bases in between. The V gene's germline CDR1 is SGHAT and CDR2 FQNNGV. CDR3 length: 11 amino acids. The full variable domain, its missing parts supplied by reference TRBV11-2 and TRBJ1-1, is EAGVAQSPRYKIIEKRQSVAFWCNPISGHATLYWYQQILGQGPKLLIQFQNNGVVDDSQLPKDRFSAERLKGVDSTLKIQPAKLEDSAVYLCASSFRAEAFFGQGTRLTVV.

The chain recombines TRBV6-5 with TRBJ2-7; maybe TRBD1 (5 bases). Germline CDR1 is MNHEY and CDR2 is SVGAGI. Between the trimmed V and J ends, which lost 5 bases and 0 bases, there was a span of 14 bases. The CDR3 contains 15 residues. CDR3 residues: CASSRLFRDSYEQYF. The CDR3 DNA reads TGTGCCAGCAGTCGGTTGTTCAGGGACTCCTACGAGCAGTACTTC.

The rearrangement joins TRBV11-2 to TRBJ2-7; a weak D match, TRBD1 (6 bases). This CDR3 is built from 14 residues. Germline lookup yields CDR1 SGHAT and CDR2 FQNNGV. Trimming shortened V by 5 bases and J by 2 bases, and 13 bases separated the two germline ends. CDR3 protein: CASSQGTSTYEQYF. CDR3 in DNA: TGTGCCAGCAGCCAGGGGACCTCAACCTACGAGCAGTACTTC.

The CDR3 sequence: CASSPPGQKDGYTF. As DNA, the CDR3 is TGCGCCAGCAGCCCCCCGGGACAAAAGGATGGCTACACCTTC. The chain carries TRBV4-1 and TRBJ1-2, with D perhaps TRBD1 (6 bases). Germline CDR1 is MGHRA and CDR2 is YSYEKL. V lost 4 bases and J lost 6, with 15 bases in between. The CDR3 extends over 14 amino acids.

The rearrangement uses TRBV6-5 and TRBJ1-1, with a weak D call TRBD1 (5 bases). The germline V gene encodes CDR1 MNHEY and CDR2 SVGAGI. The CDR3 covers 14 residues. V was pared by 5 bases and J by 2 bases, with 12 bases between. As DNA, the CDR3 is TGTGCCAGCAGTCTTACCGGGGGAAACACTGAAGCTTTCTTT. It translates to CASSLTGGNTEAFF.

Notes on this clone: Compared with germline, one end of the junction differs, possibly owing to a read error. V is TRBV7-2 and J is TRBJ2-7; 10 bases are shared with TRBD2. The CDR3 is 14 residues long. Germline CDR1 SGHTA, CDR2 FQGNSA. CDR3 sequence: CASSLALAGAPLDF. The DNA for the CDR3 is TGTGCCAGCAGCTTAGCGCTAGCGGGGGCCCCATTGGACTTC.

This sequence joins TRBV30 and TRBJ1-5, with D perhaps TRBD1 (5 bases). V was clipped by 2 bases and J by 0 bases, with 14 bases between them. This CDR3 spans 16 amino acids. Germline CDR1 GTSNPN, CDR2 SVGIG (reference sequence). CDR3 amino acids: CAWSRQRGNSNQPQHF. The CDR3 DNA reads as TGTGCCTGGAGTCGACAGAGAGGTAATAGCAATCAGCCCCAGCATTTT.

This clone has only one observation. The rearrangement uses TRBV12-5 and TRBJ2-7; 7 bases match TRBD1. Losses at the gene ends were 6 bases for V and 0 bases for J; bases not matched to a gene: 11. There are 16 residues in the CDR3. The germline gives CDR1 LGHNT, CDR2 FRNRAP. The CDR3 reads CASGSTIGQVSYEQYF. CDR3 DNA sequence: TGTGCTAGTGGCTCAACTATCGGACAGGTCTCCTACGAGCAGTACTTC.

In this sample, this clone turned up a few times. CDR3 residues: CASSLKGGTGAYEQYF. The CDR3 nucleotides read TGTGCCAGCAGCTTGAAAGGGGGCACTGGGGCCTACGAGCAGTACTTC. V is TRBV5-4 and J is TRBJ2-7; TRBD1 matches 7 bases. The CDR3 is 16 amino acids. With V trimmed by 1 base and J by 2 bases, 9 bases remained unmatched. The V gene's germline CDR1 is SGHNT and CDR2 YYREEE (reference sequence).

This chain uses TRBV10-1 with TRBJ2-3, with 10 nucleotides matching TRBD2. The germline V gene has CDR1 WNHNN and CDR2 SYGVQD (reference sequence). J lost 2 bases, V lost 7 bases, and 15 bases had no gene match. The CDR3 runs to 18 residues. Here the CDR3 DNA reads TGCGCCAGCACTGCGGGGGTGACTAGCGGGTTTTACACAGATACGCAGTATTTT. This gives the protein CASTAGVTSGFYTDTQYF.